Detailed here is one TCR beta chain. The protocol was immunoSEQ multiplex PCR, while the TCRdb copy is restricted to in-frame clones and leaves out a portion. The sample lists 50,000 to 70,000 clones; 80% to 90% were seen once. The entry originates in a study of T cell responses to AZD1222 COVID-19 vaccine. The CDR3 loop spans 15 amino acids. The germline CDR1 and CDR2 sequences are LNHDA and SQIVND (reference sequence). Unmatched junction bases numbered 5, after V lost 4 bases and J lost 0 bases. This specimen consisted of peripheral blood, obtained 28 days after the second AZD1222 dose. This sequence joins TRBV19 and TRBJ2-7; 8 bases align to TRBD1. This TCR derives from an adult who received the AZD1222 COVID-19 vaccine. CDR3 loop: CASSKGTGSSYEQYF. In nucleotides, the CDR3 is TGTGCCAGTAGTAAAGGGACAGGAAGCTCCTACGAGCAGTACTTC.